The rows below give T cell receptor beta chains drawn from one sample of a study of T cells after yellow fever vaccination. Each CDR3 protein gets one entry after TCRdb re-called the 5' RACE reads with MiXCR. The sample lists tens of thousands of distinct CDR3 sequences, less than 3.5% occurring once. Sample: PBMCs, either bulk or a sorted T-cell subset (CD4+, CD8+, memory, or dextramer-sorted; not recorded which), taken 35 to 50 days after the first yellow fever vaccination. Source of these receptors: a man in his late teens or twenties who received the YFV17D yellow fever vaccine. The CDR3 runs from the conserved cysteine through the conserved F or W. Fields, in order: J gene, clone size, V gene, D gene, CDR3 protein, CDR3 DNA. D genes are given only for firm matches. Clone sizes are given selectively: once, few, many, or a class where the clone is expanded.

J gene: TRBJ2-3
clone size: many
V gene: TRBV7-9
D gene: TRBD1
CDR3 protein: CASSQGQGYSTDTQYF
CDR3 DNA: TGTGCCAGCAGCCAAGGACAGGGCTATAGCACAGATACGCAGTATTTT

J gene: TRBJ1-2
clone size: many
V gene: TRBV11-2
D gene: -
CDR3 protein: CASSLEGSGYGYTF
CDR3 DNA: TGTGCCAGCAGCTTAGAGGGAAGTGGCTATGGCTACACCTTC

J gene: TRBJ1-4
clone size: many
V gene: TRBV20-1
D gene: TRBD1
CDR3 protein: CSALDRAGDKLFF
CDR3 DNA: TGCAGTGCCCTTGACAGGGCCGGAGATAAACTGTTTTTT

J gene: TRBJ2-7
clone size: many
V gene: TRBV20-1
D gene: TRBD2
CDR3 protein: CSAWSGTSGGGDEQYF
CDR3 DNA: TGCAGTGCCTGGTCCGGGACTAGCGGGGGGGGCGACGAGCAGTACTTC

J gene: TRBJ1-4
clone size: many
V gene: TRBV4-3
D gene: -
CDR3 protein: CASSQDYRGMGGSQHEKLFF
CDR3 DNA: TGCGCCAGCAGCCAAGATTACCGGGGAATGGGAGGATCCCAACATGAAAAACTGTTTTTT

J gene: TRBJ2-3
clone size: -
V gene: TRBV5-1
D gene: TRBD2
CDR3 protein: CASSTGGITDTQYF
CDR3 DNA: TGCGCCAGCAGCACGGGGGGGATCACAGATACGCAGTATTTT

J gene: TRBJ2-5
clone size: many
V gene: TRBV5-4
D gene: TRBD2
CDR3 protein: CASRSGLAAETQYF
CDR3 DNA: TGTGCCAGCAGAAGCGGACTAGCGGCAGAGACCCAGTACTTC

J gene: TRBJ1-2
clone size: many
V gene: TRBV12-3/TRBV12-4
D gene: -
CDR3 protein: CASSSPPHFYGYTF
CDR3 DNA: TGTGCCAGCAGTTCCCCGCCGCATTTCTATGGCTACACCTTC

J gene: TRBJ2-1
clone size: many
V gene: TRBV7-9
D gene: -
CDR3 protein: CASSPSFLGAKYNEQFF
CDR3 DNA: TGTGCCAGCAGCCCATCCTTTCTCGGGGCGAAATACAATGAGCAGTTCTTC

J gene: TRBJ1-1
clone size: many
V gene: TRBV5-5
D gene: -
CDR3 protein: CASSLGTVNTEAFF
CDR3 DNA: TGTGCCAGCAGCTTGGGGACGGTGAACACTGAAGCTTTCTTT

J gene: TRBJ2-5
clone size: many
V gene: TRBV18
D gene: -
CDR3 protein: CASSRDLQETQYF
CDR3 DNA: TGTGCCAGCTCACGGGACTTACAAGAGACCCAGTACTTC

J gene: TRBJ1-6
clone size: many
V gene: TRBV6-5
D gene: -
CDR3 protein: CASTLRPNNSPLHF
CDR3 DNA: TGTGCCAGCACCCTGCGGCCTAATAATTCACCCCTCCACTTT

J gene: TRBJ1-6
clone size: many
V gene: TRBV7-2
D gene: -
CDR3 protein: CASSLRDNSPLHF
CDR3 DNA: TGTGCCAGCAGCCTCAGGGACAATTCACCCCTCCACTTT

J gene: TRBJ1-2
clone size: many
V gene: TRBV20-1
D gene: -
CDR3 protein: CSTFKANYGYTF
CDR3 DNA: TGCAGTACCTTTAAGGCCAACTATGGCTACACCTTC

J gene: TRBJ1-4
clone size: many
V gene: TRBV4-3
D gene: TRBD1
CDR3 protein: CASSQDRGQGLVKLFF
CDR3 DNA: TGCGCCAGCAGCCAAGATCGGGGACAGGGGTTGGTGAAACTGTTTTTT

J gene: TRBJ2-1
clone size: many
V gene: TRBV4-1
D gene: -
CDR3 protein: CASSQEHTTYNEQFF
CDR3 DNA: TGCGCCAGCAGCCAAGAGCATACGACCTACAATGAGCAGTTCTTC

J gene: TRBJ1-2
clone size: many
V gene: TRBV7-8
D gene: -
CDR3 protein: CASSPSANYGYTF
CDR3 DNA: TGTGCCAGCAGCCCCTCAGCTAACTATGGCTACACCTTC

J gene: TRBJ2-1
clone size: many
V gene: TRBV20-1
D gene: TRBD1
CDR3 protein: CSARAVQGARDNEQFF
CDR3 DNA: TGCAGTGCTAGAGCCGTACAGGGGGCGAGGGACAATGAGCAGTTCTTC

J gene: TRBJ2-7
clone size: many
V gene: TRBV20-1
D gene: -
CDR3 protein: CSASRQAGEQYF
CDR3 DNA: TGCAGTGCTAGTCGGCAGGCGGGAGAGCAGTACTTC

J gene: TRBJ1-2
clone size: medium-sized
V gene: TRBV5-1
D gene: -
CDR3 protein: CASSLGPGNYGYTF
CDR3 DNA: TGCGCCAGCAGCTTGGGGCCAGGCAACTATGGCTACACCTTC

J gene: TRBJ1-3
clone size: many
V gene: TRBV12-3/TRBV12-4
D gene: -
CDR3 protein: CASLGGTGNTIYF
CDR3 DNA: TGTGCCTCCCTGGGGGGGACAGGAAACACCATATATTTT

J gene: TRBJ2-1
clone size: many
V gene: TRBV21-1
D gene: -
CDR3 protein: CASSPQERGDNEQFF
CDR3 DNA: TGTGCCAGCAGCCCTCAGGAGCGGGGTGACAATGAGCAGTTCTTC

J gene: TRBJ2-2
clone size: few
V gene: TRBV12-3/TRBV12-4
D gene: -
CDR3 protein: CASSFPPFRGGVTTGELFF
CDR3 DNA: TGTGCCAGCAGTTTCCCGCCCTTCAGGGGAGGGGTTACCACCGGGGAGCTGTTTTTT

J gene: TRBJ2-2
clone size: many
V gene: TRBV6-5
D gene: -
CDR3 protein: CASSYPRGGVTGELFF
CDR3 DNA: TGTGCCAGCAGTTACCCGAGGGGTGGGGTCACCGGGGAGCTGTTTTTT

J gene: TRBJ2-6
clone size: many
V gene: TRBV6-5
D gene: -
CDR3 protein: CASSYQLSGANVLTF
CDR3 DNA: TGTGCCAGCAGTTATCAGCTCTCTGGGGCCAACGTCCTGACTTTC

J gene: TRBJ1-6
clone size: many
V gene: TRBV15
D gene: -
CDR3 protein: CATSREWGAGGVSPLHF
CDR3 DNA: TGTGCCACCAGCAGAGAATGGGGGGCCGGGGGAGTCTCACCCCTCCACTTT

J gene: TRBJ2-1
clone size: many
V gene: TRBV20-1
D gene: TRBD2
CDR3 protein: CSAKIAGGYTEQFF
CDR3 DNA: TGCAGTGCCAAAATAGCGGGGGGATACACTGAGCAGTTCTTC

J gene: TRBJ1-6
clone size: many
V gene: TRBV6-2/TRBV6-3
D gene: -
CDR3 protein: CASSDRRSYNSPLHF
CDR3 DNA: TGTGCCAGCAGCGACAGGCGCTCCTATAATTCACCCCTCCACTTT

J gene: TRBJ1-2
clone size: many
V gene: TRBV5-1
D gene: -
CDR3 protein: CASSFNIANYGYTF
CDR3 DNA: TGCGCCAGCAGCTTTAATATCGCTAACTATGGCTACACCTTC

J gene: TRBJ1-1
clone size: medium-sized
V gene: TRBV4-2
D gene: -
CDR3 protein: CASSQEGSWNTEAFF
CDR3 DNA: TGTGCCAGCAGCCAAGAGGGTTCGTGGAACACTGAAGCTTTCTTT

J gene: TRBJ2-5
clone size: many
V gene: TRBV20-1
D gene: -
CDR3 protein: CSARDRVQETQYF
CDR3 DNA: TGCAGTGCTAGAGACAGGGTCCAAGAGACCCAGTACTTC

J gene: TRBJ2-3
clone size: many
V gene: TRBV29-1
D gene: -
CDR3 protein: CSISTTDTQYF
CDR3 DNA: TGCAGCATCTCTACCACAGATACGCAGTATTTT

J gene: TRBJ1-1
clone size: many
V gene: TRBV19
D gene: -
CDR3 protein: CASSIGTANTEAFF
CDR3 DNA: TGTGCCAGTAGTATAGGTACAGCTAACACTGAAGCTTTCTTT

J gene: TRBJ1-1
clone size: many
V gene: TRBV7-9
D gene: -
CDR3 protein: CASSGPGTTERTEAFF
CDR3 DNA: TGTGCCAGCAGCGGACCCGGGACGACTGAGAGGACTGAAGCTTTCTTT

J gene: TRBJ2-3
clone size: medium-sized
V gene: TRBV7-6
D gene: -
CDR3 protein: CASSSLGGEDTQYF
CDR3 DNA: TGTGCCAGCAGCTCGTTGGGGGGAGAAGATACGCAGTATTTT

J gene: TRBJ2-6
clone size: many
V gene: TRBV11-2
D gene: -
CDR3 protein: CASSLSPQAAGANVLTF
CDR3 DNA: TGTGCCAGCAGCTTATCCCCCCAGGCCGCTGGGGCCAACGTCCTGACTTTC

J gene: TRBJ2-1
clone size: many
V gene: TRBV27
D gene: -
CDR3 protein: CASSRTAYNEQFF
CDR3 DNA: TGTGCCAGCAGCAGGACAGCATACAATGAGCAGTTCTTC

J gene: TRBJ2-3
clone size: many
V gene: TRBV7-3
D gene: -
CDR3 protein: CASSYLGWGDTQYF
CDR3 DNA: TGTGCCAGCAGCTACTTGGGATGGGGAGATACGCAGTATTTT

J gene: TRBJ1-1
clone size: many
V gene: TRBV6-2/TRBV6-3
D gene: TRBD1
CDR3 protein: CASSYSDRGREAFF
CDR3 DNA: TGTGCCAGCAGTTATTCGGACAGGGGGCGTGAAGCTTTCTTT

J gene: TRBJ1-2
clone size: many
V gene: TRBV6-5
D gene: -
CDR3 protein: CASSYSSRGLIAF
CDR3 DNA: TGTGCCAGCAGTTACTCGAGTAGAGGCCTGATCGCCTTC

J gene: TRBJ2-5
clone size: many
V gene: TRBV5-1
D gene: TRBD2
CDR3 protein: CASSLEGLAEETQYF
CDR3 DNA: TGCGCCAGCAGCTTGGAGGGTCTAGCGGAAGAGACCCAGTACTTC

J gene: TRBJ2-5
clone size: many
V gene: TRBV5-6
D gene: TRBD1
CDR3 protein: CASSFQPGQGETQYF
CDR3 DNA: TGTGCCAGCAGCTTTCAACCGGGACAGGGAGAGACCCAGTACTTC

J gene: TRBJ2-1
clone size: medium-sized
V gene: TRBV7-2
D gene: TRBD2
CDR3 protein: CASSLGLAGGNEQFF
CDR3 DNA: TGTGCCAGCAGCTTAGGACTAGCGGGGGGCAATGAGCAGTTCTTC

J gene: TRBJ2-3
clone size: many
V gene: TRBV5-1
D gene: -
CDR3 protein: CASSLQTGTDTQYF
CDR3 DNA: TGCGCCAGCAGCTTACAGACCGGGACAGATACGCAGTATTTT

J gene: TRBJ2-4
clone size: many
V gene: TRBV20-1
D gene: -
CDR3 protein: CSASSRGGRFFQYF
CDR3 DNA: TGCAGTGCTAGTAGTAGGGGGGGGAGGTTTTTTCAGTACTTC

J gene: TRBJ2-7
clone size: many
V gene: TRBV3-1
D gene: -
CDR3 protein: CASSPSGPHYEQYF
CDR3 DNA: TGTGCCAGCAGCCCTTCGGGACCGCACTACGAGCAGTACTTC

J gene: TRBJ2-5
clone size: -
V gene: TRBV7-2
D gene: -
CDR3 protein: CASSLGSPETQYF
CDR3 DNA: TGTGCCAGCAGCTTAGGTTCCCCAGAGACCCAGTACTTC

J gene: TRBJ2-1
clone size: many
V gene: TRBV11-3
D gene: -
CDR3 protein: CASSLGGAMNEQFF
CDR3 DNA: TGTGCCAGCAGCTTAGGGGGAGCAATGAATGAGCAGTTCTTC

J gene: TRBJ2-3
clone size: many
V gene: TRBV7-8
D gene: -
CDR3 protein: CASSLTSYTDTQYF
CDR3 DNA: TGTGCCAGCAGCTTAACTAGTTATACAGATACGCAGTATTTT

J gene: TRBJ2-5
clone size: many
V gene: TRBV7-2
D gene: TRBD2
CDR3 protein: CASSPVAGGWETQYF
CDR3 DNA: TGTGCCAGCAGCCCCGTGGCGGGGGGGTGGGAGACCCAGTACTTC

J gene: TRBJ1-1
clone size: many
V gene: TRBV6-2/TRBV6-3
D gene: -
CDR3 protein: CASSYPVYRKNTEAFF
CDR3 DNA: TGTGCCAGCAGTTACCCGGTTTACAGAAAGAACACTGAAGCTTTCTTT